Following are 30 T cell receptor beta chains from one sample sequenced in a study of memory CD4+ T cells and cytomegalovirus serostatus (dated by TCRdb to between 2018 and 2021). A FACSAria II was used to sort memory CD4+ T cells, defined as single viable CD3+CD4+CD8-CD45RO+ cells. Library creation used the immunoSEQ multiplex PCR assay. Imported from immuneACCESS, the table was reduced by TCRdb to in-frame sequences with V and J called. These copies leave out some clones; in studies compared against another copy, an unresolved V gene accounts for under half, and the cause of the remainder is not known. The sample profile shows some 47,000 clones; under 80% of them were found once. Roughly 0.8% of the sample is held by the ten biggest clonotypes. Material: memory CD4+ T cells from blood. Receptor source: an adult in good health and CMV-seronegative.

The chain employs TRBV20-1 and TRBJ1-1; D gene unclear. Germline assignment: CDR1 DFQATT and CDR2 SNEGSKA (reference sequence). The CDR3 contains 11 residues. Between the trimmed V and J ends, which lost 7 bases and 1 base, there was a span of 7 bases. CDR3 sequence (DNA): TGCAGTGGGAAGGGGAACACTGAAGCTTTCTTT. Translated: CSGKGNTEAFF.

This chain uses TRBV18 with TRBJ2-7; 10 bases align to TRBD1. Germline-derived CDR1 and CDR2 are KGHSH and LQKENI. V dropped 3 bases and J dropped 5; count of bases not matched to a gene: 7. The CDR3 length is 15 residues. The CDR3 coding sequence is TGTGCCAGCTCACCGGGACAGGGGCAAAGGAACGAGCAGTACTTC. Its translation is CASSPGQGQRNEQYF.

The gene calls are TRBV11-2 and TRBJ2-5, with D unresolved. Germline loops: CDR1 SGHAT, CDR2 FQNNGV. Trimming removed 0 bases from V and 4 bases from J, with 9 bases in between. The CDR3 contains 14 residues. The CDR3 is CASSLDQWGETQYF. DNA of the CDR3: TGTGCCAGCAGCTTAGATCAGTGGGGAGAGACCCAGTACTTC.

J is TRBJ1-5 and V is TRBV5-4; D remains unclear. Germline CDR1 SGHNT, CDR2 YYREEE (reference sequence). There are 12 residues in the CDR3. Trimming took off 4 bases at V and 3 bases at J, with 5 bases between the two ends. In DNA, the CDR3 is TGTGCCAGCAGCCTAGACAATCAGCCCCAGCATTTT. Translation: CASSLDNQPQHF.

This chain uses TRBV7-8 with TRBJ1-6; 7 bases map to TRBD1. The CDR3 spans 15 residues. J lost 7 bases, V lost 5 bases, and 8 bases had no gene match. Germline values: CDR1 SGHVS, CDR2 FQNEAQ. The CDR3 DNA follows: TGTGCCAGCAGCCCCGACAGGGTGTCGAATTCACCCCTCCACTTT. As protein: CASSPDRVSNSPLHF.

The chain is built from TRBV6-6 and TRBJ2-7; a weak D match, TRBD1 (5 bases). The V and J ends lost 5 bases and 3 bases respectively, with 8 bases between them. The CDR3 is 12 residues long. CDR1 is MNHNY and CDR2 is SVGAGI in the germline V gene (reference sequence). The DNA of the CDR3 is TGTGCCAGCAGTACTCAGGGCTACGAGCAGTACTTC. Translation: CASSTQGYEQYF.

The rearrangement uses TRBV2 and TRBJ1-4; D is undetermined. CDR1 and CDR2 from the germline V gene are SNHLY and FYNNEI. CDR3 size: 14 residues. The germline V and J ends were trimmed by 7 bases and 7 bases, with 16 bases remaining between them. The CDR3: CASNLGLKGEKLFF. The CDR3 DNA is TGTGCCAGCAATCTCGGACTCAAGGGTGAAAAACTGTTTTTT.

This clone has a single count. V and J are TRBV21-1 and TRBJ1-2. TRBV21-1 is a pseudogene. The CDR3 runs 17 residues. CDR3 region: CASSKAADGRGIYGYTF. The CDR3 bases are TGTGCCAGCAGCAAAGCGGCCGATGGACGGGGAATCTATGGCTACACCTTC.

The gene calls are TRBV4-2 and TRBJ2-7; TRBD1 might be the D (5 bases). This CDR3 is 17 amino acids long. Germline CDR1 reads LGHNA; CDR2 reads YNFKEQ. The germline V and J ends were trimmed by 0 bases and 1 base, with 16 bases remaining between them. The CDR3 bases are TGTGCCAGCAGCCAAGATCTGTTGGACATTAATTCCTACGAGCAGTACTTC. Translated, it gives CASSQDLLDINSYEQYF.

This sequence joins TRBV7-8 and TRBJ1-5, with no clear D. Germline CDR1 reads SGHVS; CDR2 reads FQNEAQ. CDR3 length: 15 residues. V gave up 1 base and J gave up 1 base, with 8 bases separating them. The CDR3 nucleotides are TGTGCCAGCAGCTTAGGCCCGTTCAGCAATCAGCCCCAGCATTTT. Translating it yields CASSLGPFSNQPQHF.

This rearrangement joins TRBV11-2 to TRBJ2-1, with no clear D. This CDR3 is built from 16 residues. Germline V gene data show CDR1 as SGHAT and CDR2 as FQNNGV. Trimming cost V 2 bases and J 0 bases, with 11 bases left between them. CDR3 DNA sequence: TGTGCCAGCAGCTTAAGGGCAGTTAGCTCCTACAATGAGCAGTTCTTC. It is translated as CASSLRAVSSYNEQFF.

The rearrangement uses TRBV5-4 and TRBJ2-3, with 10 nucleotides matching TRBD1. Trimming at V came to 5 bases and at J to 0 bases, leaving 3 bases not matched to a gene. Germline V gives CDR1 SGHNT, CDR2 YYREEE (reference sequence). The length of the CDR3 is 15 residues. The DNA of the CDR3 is TGTGCCAGCAGGAGGGACAGGGGCAGCACAGATACGCAGTATTTT. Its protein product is CASRRDRGSTDTQYF.

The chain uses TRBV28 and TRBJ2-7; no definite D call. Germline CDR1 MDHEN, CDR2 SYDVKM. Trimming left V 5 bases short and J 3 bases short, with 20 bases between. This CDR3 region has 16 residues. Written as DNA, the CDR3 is TGTGCCAGCAGTCTTAAGGCAGCCGTCCACCACTACGAGCAGTACTTC. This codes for CASSLKAAVHHYEQYF.

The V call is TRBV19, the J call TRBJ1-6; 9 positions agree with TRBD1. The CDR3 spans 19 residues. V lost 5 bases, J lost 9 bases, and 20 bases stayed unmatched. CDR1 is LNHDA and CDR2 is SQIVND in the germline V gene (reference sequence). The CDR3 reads CASSPGRWDRDGSSSPLHF. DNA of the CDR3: TGTGCCAGTAGTCCGGGACGATGGGACAGGGATGGGAGTAGTTCACCCCTCCACTTT.

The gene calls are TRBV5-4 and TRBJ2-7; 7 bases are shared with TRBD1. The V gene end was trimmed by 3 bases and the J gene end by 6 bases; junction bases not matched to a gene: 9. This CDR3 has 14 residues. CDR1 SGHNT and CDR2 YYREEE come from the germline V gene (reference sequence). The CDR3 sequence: CASSSPRTGFEQYF. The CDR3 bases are TGTGCCAGCAGCTCCCCCCGGACAGGCTTCGAGCAGTACTTC.

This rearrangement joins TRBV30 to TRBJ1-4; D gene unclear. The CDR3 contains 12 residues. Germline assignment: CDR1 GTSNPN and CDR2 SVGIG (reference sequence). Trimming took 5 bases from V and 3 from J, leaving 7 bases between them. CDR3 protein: CAWYGPNEKLFF. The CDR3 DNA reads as TGTGCCTGGTACGGACCTAATGAAAAACTGTTTTTT.

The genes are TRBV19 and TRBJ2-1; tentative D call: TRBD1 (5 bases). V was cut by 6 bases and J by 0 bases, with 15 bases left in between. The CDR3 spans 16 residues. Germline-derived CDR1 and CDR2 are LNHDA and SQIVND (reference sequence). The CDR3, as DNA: TGTGCCAGTAGGCGCGTGGGGCATGGCTCCTACAATGAGCAGTTCTTC. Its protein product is CASRRVGHGSYNEQFF.

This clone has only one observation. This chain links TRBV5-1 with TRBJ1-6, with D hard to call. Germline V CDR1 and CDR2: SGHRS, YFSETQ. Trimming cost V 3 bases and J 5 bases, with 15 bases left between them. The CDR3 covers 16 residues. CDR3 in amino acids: CASSSWWAGDNSPLHF. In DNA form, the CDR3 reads TGCGCCAGCAGCTCCTGGTGGGCTGGAGATAATTCACCCCTCCACTTT.

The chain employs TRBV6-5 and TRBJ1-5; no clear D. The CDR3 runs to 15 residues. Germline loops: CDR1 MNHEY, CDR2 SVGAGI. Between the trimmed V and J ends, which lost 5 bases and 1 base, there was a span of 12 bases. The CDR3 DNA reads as TGTGCCAGCAGTGTCGCCGACGGCAGCAATCAGCCCCAGCATTTT. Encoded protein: CASSVADGSNQPQHF.

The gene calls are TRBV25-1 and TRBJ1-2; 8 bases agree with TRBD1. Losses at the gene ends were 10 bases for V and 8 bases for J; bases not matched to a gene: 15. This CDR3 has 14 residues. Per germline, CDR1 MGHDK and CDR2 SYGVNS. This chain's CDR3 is CATTGTGLKGGYTF. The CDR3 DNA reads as TGTGCCACCACCGGGACAGGTCTTAAGGGAGGCTACACCTTC.

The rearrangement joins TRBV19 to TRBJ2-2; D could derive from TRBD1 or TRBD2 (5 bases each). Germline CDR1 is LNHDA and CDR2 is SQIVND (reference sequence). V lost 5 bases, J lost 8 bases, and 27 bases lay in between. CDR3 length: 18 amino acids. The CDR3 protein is CASSATPRDLMWAGELFF. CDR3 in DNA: TGTGCCAGTAGTGCAACTCCCCGGGACCTTATGTGGGCGGGGGAGCTGTTTTTT.

This CDR3 is CASSELSEQYF. The DNA of the CDR3 is TGTGCCAGCAGTGAATTATCCGAGCAGTACTTC. This chain joins TRBV6-1 and TRBJ2-7, with D uncertain. Trimming stripped 2 bases from V and 6 bases from J, with 5 bases between. Germline CDR1 MNHNS, CDR2 SASEGT. The CDR3 extends over 11 amino acids.

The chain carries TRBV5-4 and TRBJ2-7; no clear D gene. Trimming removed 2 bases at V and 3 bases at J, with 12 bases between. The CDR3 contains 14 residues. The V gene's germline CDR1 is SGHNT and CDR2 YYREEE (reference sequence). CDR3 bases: TGTGCCAGCAGCTTTACCACGGAAAACTACGAGCAGTACTTC. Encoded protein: CASSFTTENYEQYF.

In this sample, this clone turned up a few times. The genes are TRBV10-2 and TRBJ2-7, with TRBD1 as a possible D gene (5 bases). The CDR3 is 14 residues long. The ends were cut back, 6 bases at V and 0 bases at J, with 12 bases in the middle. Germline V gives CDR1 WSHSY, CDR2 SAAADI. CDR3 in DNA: TGCGCCAGCAGGGGGCAGGGATCCTCCTACGAGCAGTACTTC. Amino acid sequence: CASRGQGSSYEQYF.

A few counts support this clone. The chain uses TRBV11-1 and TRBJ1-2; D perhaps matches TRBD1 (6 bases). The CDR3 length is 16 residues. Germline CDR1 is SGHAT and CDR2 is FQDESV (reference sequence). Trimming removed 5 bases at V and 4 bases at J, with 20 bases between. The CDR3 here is CASSPRVRGRSYGYTF. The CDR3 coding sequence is TGTGCCAGCAGCCCCAGGGTGCGGGGGCGGAGCTATGGCTACACCTTC.

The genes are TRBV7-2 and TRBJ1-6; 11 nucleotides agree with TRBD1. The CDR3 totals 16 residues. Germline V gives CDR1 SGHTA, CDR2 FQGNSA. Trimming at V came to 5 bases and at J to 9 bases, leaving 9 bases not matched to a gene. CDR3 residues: CASSITGTGGSSPLHF. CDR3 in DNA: TGTGCCAGCAGCATTACCGGGACAGGGGGAAGTTCACCCCTCCACTTT.

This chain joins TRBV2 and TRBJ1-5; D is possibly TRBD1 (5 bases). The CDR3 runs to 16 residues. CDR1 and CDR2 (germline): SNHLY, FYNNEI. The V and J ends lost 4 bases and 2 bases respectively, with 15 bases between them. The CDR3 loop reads CASSGRGAGGNQPQHF. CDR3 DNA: TGTGCCAGCAGTGGGCGAGGGGCCGGTGGCAATCAGCCCCAGCATTTT.

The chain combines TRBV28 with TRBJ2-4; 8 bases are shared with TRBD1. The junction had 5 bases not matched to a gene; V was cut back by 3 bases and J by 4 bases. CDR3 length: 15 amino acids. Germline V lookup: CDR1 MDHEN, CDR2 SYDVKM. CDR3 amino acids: CASSFRTGQKNIQYF. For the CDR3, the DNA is TGTGCCAGCAGTTTTCGGACAGGGCAGAAAAACATTCAGTACTTC.

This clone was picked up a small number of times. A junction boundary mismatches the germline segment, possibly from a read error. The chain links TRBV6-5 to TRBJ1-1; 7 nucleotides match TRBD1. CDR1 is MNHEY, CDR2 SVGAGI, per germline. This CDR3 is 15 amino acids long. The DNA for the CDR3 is TGTGCCAGCAGTGACTCCGGGACAGTGAACACTGAAGCTTTCTTT. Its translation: CASSDSGTVNTEAFF.

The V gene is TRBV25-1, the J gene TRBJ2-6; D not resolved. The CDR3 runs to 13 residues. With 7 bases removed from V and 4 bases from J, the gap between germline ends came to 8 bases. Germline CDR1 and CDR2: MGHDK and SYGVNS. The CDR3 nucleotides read TGTGCCAGCACCAGCGCGGGGGCCAACGTCCTGACTTTC. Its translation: CASTSAGANVLTF.